The source of this T cell receptor (beta chain) is a study of T cell changes during pregnancy in multiple sclerosis. The repertoire was sequenced with immunoSEQ multiplex PCR; TCRdb's copy has only in-frame clones and lacks some. This table has some 70,000 clones, approximately 92% appearing once. Losses at the gene ends were 6 bases for V and 6 bases for J; bases not matched to a gene: 12. CDR3 length: 15 amino acids. Germline-derived CDR1 and CDR2 are MNHEY and SVGAGI. The sequences come from CD8+ T cells from peripheral blood mononuclear cells, collected in the third trimester of pregnancy. The chain has TRBV6-5 and TRBJ1-2; 8 bases match TRBD1. This TCR was recovered from a female donor in good health, enrolled as a control in a pregnancy study. This chain's CDR3 is CASRDRTGLLDGYTF. CDR3 DNA sequence: TGTGCCAGCAGGGACAGGACAGGGCTTTTAGATGGCTACACCTTC.